This T cell receptor (beta chain) is from a study of blood T cell repertoires in COVID-19. Study background: The United States, Italy and Spain were the sources of the acute and convalescent COVID-19 samples. Sample material is recorded as cDNA or gDNA derived from T cells, B-cell-depleted T cells, or PBMCs.

Authors' data handling: Researchers report that nucleated cell counts were estimated from reference gene primer amplification. The method was immunoSEQ multiplex PCR; TCRdb's version includes in-frame clones alone and lacks a portion of them. V and J calls and clone size are copied from that table; D and trimming were computed from the DNA. This sample has about 23,000 clones, with about nine tenths found just once. This TCR came from an elderly woman with acute or convalescent COVID-19. The specimen was peripheral blood.

The CDR3 region has the DNA TGTGCCAGCAGCTTAGCTAACTTCAATGGCTACACCTTC. Protein: CASSLANFNGYTF. The chain uses TRBV7-2 and TRBJ1-2; D gene ambiguous. The CDR3 spans 13 residues. The V gene's germline CDR1 is SGHTA and CDR2 FQGNSA. Trimming left V 0 bases short and J 6 bases short, with 8 bases between. The entire variable domain, with the rest obtained from reference TRBV7-2 and TRBJ1-2, is as follows: GAGVSQSPSNKVTEKGKDVELRCDPISGHTALYWYRQSLGQGLEFLIYFQGNSAPDKSGLPSDRFSAERTGGSVSTLTIQRTQQEDSAVYLCASSLANFNGYTFGSGTRLTVV.